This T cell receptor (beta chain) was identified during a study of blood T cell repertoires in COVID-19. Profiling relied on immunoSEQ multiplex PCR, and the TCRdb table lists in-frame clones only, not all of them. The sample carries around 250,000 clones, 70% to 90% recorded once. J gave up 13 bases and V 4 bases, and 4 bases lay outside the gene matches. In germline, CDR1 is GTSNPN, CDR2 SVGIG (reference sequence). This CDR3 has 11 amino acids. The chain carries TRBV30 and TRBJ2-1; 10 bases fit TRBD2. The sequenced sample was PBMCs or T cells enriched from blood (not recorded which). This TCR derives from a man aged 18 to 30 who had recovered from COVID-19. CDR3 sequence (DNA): TGTGCCTGGACTAGCGGGAGCATTCAGTTCTTC. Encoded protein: CAWTSGSIQFF.